Below are 18 T cell receptor beta chains sequenced from a single sample in a study of blood T cell repertoires in COVID-19 (dated by TCRdb to the early 2020s). The library relied on the immunoSEQ multiplex PCR assay. TCRdb stores this immuneACCESS table with in-frame sequences only. Part of the clones is absent; in the studies checked, under half of the shortfall reflects unresolved V genes, and no reason is known for the rest. This sample is represented by approximately 160,000 clones; 87% of them were singletons. The biggest ten clones account for around 7% of the sample. Sequencing was performed on PBMCs or T cells enriched from blood (not recorded which). The origin of the receptors is a woman aged 45-65 years who had recovered from COVID-19.

The rearrangement links TRBV7-9 to TRBJ1-1; D is unclear. This CDR3 contains 18 residues. V was pared by 1 base and J by 1 base, with 19 bases between. The germline V gene encodes CDR1 SEHNR and CDR2 FQNEAQ (reference sequence). The CDR3 region is CASSLVSARARRNTEAFF. CDR3 in DNA: TGTGCCAGCAGCTTAGTCTCTGCGAGGGCGCGGAGGAACACTGAAGCTTTCTTT.

This chain links TRBV20-1 with TRBJ1-4, with D unclear. Germline V CDR1 and CDR2: DFQATT, SNEGSKA (reference sequence). The CDR3 consists of 13 residues. The V end was cut by 3 bases, the J end by 6 bases, with 11 bases between. The CDR3 coding sequence is TGCAGTGCTAGTCGGTCGTTGGATGAAAAACTGTTTTTT. Its translation is CSASRSLDEKLFF.

The sample holds one count of this clone. The chain joins TRBV29-1 to TRBJ2-3, with a weak D call TRBD2 (6 bases). With 4 bases removed from V and 0 bases from J, the gap between germline ends came to 20 bases. Germline assignment: CDR1 SQVTM and CDR2 ANQGSEA. The CDR3 has 17 residues. CDR3 DNA: TGCAGCGTTGGCTGGTGGGACTTACGATCTAGCACAGATACGCAGTATTTT. Residues: CSVGWWDLRSSTDTQYF.

The chain is built from TRBV5-4 and TRBJ1-2; 7 positions match TRBD1. CDR3 length: 15 residues. V gave up 4 bases and J gave up 1 base; unmatched junction bases: 7. Germline V gene data show CDR1 as SGHNT and CDR2 as YYREEE (reference sequence). CDR3 sequence reads: CASSRGTVFNYGYTF. DNA of the CDR3: TGTGCCAGCAGCAGAGGGACAGTGTTTAACTATGGCTACACCTTC.

This sequence joins TRBV5-4 and TRBJ2-1; the D gene is possibly TRBD2 (6 bases). The CDR3 has 16 residues. Looked up from germline, CDR1 is SGHNT and CDR2 is YYREEE (reference sequence). V was shortened by 6 bases and J by 7 bases, with 23 bases between the two germline ends. The CDR3 DNA reads as TGTGCCAGCAAGGCTGGGACTGGCGCCGCCTTTAATGAGCAGTTCTTC. It encodes CASKAGTGAAFNEQFF. The full variable domain, in which reference TRBV5-4 and TRBJ2-1 provide the parts outside the CDR3, is ETGVTQSPTHLIKTRGQQVTLRCSSQSGHNTVSWYQQALGQGPQFIFQYYREEENGRGNFPPRFSGLQFPNYSSELNVNALELDDSALYLCASKAGTGAAFNEQFFGPGTRLTVL.

The chain is built from TRBV3-1 (or the pseudogene TRBV3-2) and TRBJ2-7, with a weak D call TRBD2 (5 bases). The CDR3 has 12 amino acids. Germline CDR1 and CDR2: LGHDT and YNNKEL (reference sequence). V lost 3 bases to trimming and J lost 7 bases, with 10 bases between them. CDR3 DNA sequence: TGTGCCAGCAGCCACGGGGAGCGGGAGCAGTACTTC. Translating gives CASSHGEREQYF.

About this clone: In the same sample, other DNA sequences code for this CDR3. The rearrangement uses TRBV7-9 and TRBJ2-7, with a possible D match to TRBD2 (7 bases). This CDR3 is built from 14 residues. The germline V gene has CDR1 SEHNR and CDR2 FQNEAQ (reference sequence). Trimming took off 1 base at V and 2 bases at J, with 9 bases between the two ends. For the CDR3, the DNA is TGTGCCAGCAGCTTAGGCGGGGGCCCCTACGAGCAGTACTTC. Protein: CASSLGGGPYEQYF.

This clone was found once. The chain recombines TRBV19 with TRBJ2-7; 9 nucleotides line up with TRBD2. The CDR3 has 20 residues. V lost 5 bases to trimming and J lost 5 bases; unmatched junction nucleotides: 25. CDR1 is LNHDA, CDR2 SQIVND, per germline (reference sequence). CDR3 nucleotide sequence: TGTGCCAGTAGTTCCCGGGACCTCCGAGGAAGGGCTAGCGGGATAGACGAGCAGTACTTC. Translated, it gives CASSSRDLRGRASGIDEQYF. Based on the CDR3 plus reference TRBV19 and TRBJ2-7, the full variable domain is DGGITQSPKYLFRKEGQNVTLSCEQNLNHDAMYWYRQDPGQGLRLIYYSQIVNDFQKGDIAEGYSVSREKKESFPLTVTSAQKNPTAFYLCASSSRDLRGRASGIDEQYFGPGTRLTVT.

In its sample, this clone was seen a few times. The chain uses TRBV28 and TRBJ1-4; D uncertain. V shed 6 bases and J shed 8 bases, with 10 bases lying between them. There are 12 residues in the CDR3. Germline CDR1 MDHEN, CDR2 SYDVKM. DNA for the CDR3: TGTGCCAGCAGCGGAATGGGCGAAAAACTGTTTTTT. It translates to CASSGMGEKLFF.

This clone appeared a single time. J is TRBJ1-2 and V is TRBV27; tentatively, D is TRBD1 (6 bases). The germline gives CDR1 MNHEY, CDR2 SMNVEV (reference sequence). V was trimmed by 6 bases and J by 1 base, leaving 12 bases between them. The CDR3 is 14 amino acids. CDR3 bases: TGTGCCAGCAGCGATACAGGGCGTAACTATGGCTACACCTTC. Translation gives CASSDTGRNYGYTF.

The gene calls are TRBV24-1 and TRBJ2-5; the match to TRBD2 covers 13 bases. Germline V CDR1 and CDR2: KGHDR, SFDVKD. This CDR3 comprises 18 residues. V shed 5 bases, J shed 4 bases, and the junction held 12 bases outside the gene matches. CDR3 DNA sequence: TGTGCCACCAGTGCTGGGGAACTAGCGGGAGGGCCAGGAGAGACCCAGTACTTC. It specifies CATSAGELAGGPGETQYF.

The chain employs TRBV2 and TRBJ1-1; tentatively, D is TRBD1 (5 bases). The V gene's germline CDR1 is SNHLY and CDR2 FYNNEI. This CDR3 has 13 residues. Deletions cut 8 bases from V and 2 bases from J, with 12 bases between. DNA of the CDR3: TGTGCCAGCGGGGGGACCTATAACACTGAAGCTTTCTTT. Encoded protein: CASGGTYNTEAFF.

The V and J genes are TRBV7-8 and TRBJ2-7, with 8 bases lining up with TRBD1. V shed 0 bases, J shed 3 bases, and the junction held 16 bases outside the gene matches. The CDR3 is 19 amino acids. CDR1 and CDR2 (germline): SGHVS, FQNEAQ. CDR3 in amino acids: CASSLARGQAGPKLYEQYF. The CDR3 DNA reads as TGTGCCAGCAGCTTAGCGCGGGGACAGGCCGGACCTAAGCTCTACGAGCAGTACTTC.

V is TRBV5-4 and J is TRBJ1-6, with TRBD1 as a possible D gene (6 bases). Looked up from germline, CDR1 is SGHNT and CDR2 is YYREEE (reference sequence). V was trimmed by 0 bases and J by 10 bases, leaving 11 bases between them. The CDR3 has 14 residues. The CDR3 DNA is TGTGCCAGCAGCTTGGCAGGGGAGAGGTCACCCCTCCACTTT. Translating gives CASSLAGERSPLHF.

This clone was seen only a few times. The rearrangement links TRBV18 to TRBJ1-2, with D maybe TRBD1 (5 bases). The germline V gene encodes CDR1 KGHSH and CDR2 LQKENI. Trimming cost V 2 bases and J 3 bases, with 7 bases left between them. CDR3 length: 13 residues. In DNA form, the CDR3 reads TGTGCCAGCTCACCAGGGGCAGACTATGGCTACACCTTC. Amino acid sequence: CASSPGADYGYTF.

The V gene is TRBV4-3, the J gene TRBJ2-7; D not resolved. This CDR3 has 12 residues. V was cut by 0 bases and J by 6 bases, with 6 bases left in between. Germline V lookup: CDR1 LGHNA, CDR2 YSLEER. CDR3 nucleotide sequence: TGCGCCAGCAGCCAAGACTCCCGCGAGCAGTACTTC. It specifies CASSQDSREQYF.

DNA for the CDR3: TGCGCCAGCAGCCAAGATTTGCGGGGCCCAACACAGAACACCGGGGAGCTGTTTTTT. Residues: CASSQDLRGPTQNTGELFF. V and J are TRBV4-1 and TRBJ2-2, with D tentatively TRBD2 (6 bases). This CDR3 comprises 19 residues. From germline, CDR1 is MGHRA and CDR2 YSYEKL. V lost 0 bases and J lost 1, with 18 bases in between.

The chain is built from TRBV28 and TRBJ1-2; 7 nucleotides match TRBD1. CDR1 and CDR2 (germline): MDHEN, SYDVKM. V gave up 4 bases and J gave up 2 bases; unmatched junction bases: 4. This CDR3 contains 14 residues. The CDR3 sequence: CASSSWGQNYGYTF. CDR3 nucleotide sequence: TGTGCCAGCAGTTCATGGGGACAGAACTATGGCTACACCTTC.